These 29 T cell receptor beta chains came from one sample sequenced in a study of CXCR3-negative and CXCR3-positive naive CD8 T cells. UMI-tagged TRB cDNA libraries were built via 5' RACE. TCRdb re-called the 5' RACE reads and gives one entry per CDR3 protein, without DNA. The sample includes 130,000 or so distinct CDR3 sequences. The sequenced sample was naive CXCR3- CD8+ T cells from blood. Described subset: CD45RO-CCR7+CD27+CD95- naive CD8+ T cells lacking CXCR3 (TNR3-). The receptors were gathered from a human donor in good health. Some clones in this sample may be carry-over from other donors' samples.

The CDR3 sequence: CASRQEYGPPYEQYF. The gene calls are TRBV12-3 or TRBV12-4 and TRBJ2-7; without DNA, the TCRdb call of TRBD2 cannot be checked. The CDR3 sequence is 15 residues long.

The rearrangement uses TRBV24-1 and TRBJ2-2. In germline, CDR1 is KGHDR, CDR2 SFDVKD. This CDR3 region has 15 residues. CDR3: CATSDATGNTGELFF.

The chain uses TRBV6-2 or TRBV6-3 and TRBJ2-1. The CDR3 is made up of 15 amino acids. The V gene's germline CDR1 is MNHEY and CDR2 SVGEGT. The CDR3 spells CASSPTGTPYNEQFF.

V is TRBV7-2 and J is TRBJ1-6; the D call from TCRdb, TRBD1, cannot be confirmed without DNA. CDR1 is SGHTA and CDR2 is FQGNSA in the germline V gene. The CDR3 consists of 15 residues. The CDR3 here is CASSLATRGRSPLHF.

The chain is built from TRBV7-8 and TRBJ2-2. The V gene's germline CDR1 is SGHVS and CDR2 FQNEAQ. This CDR3 region has 12 residues. The CDR3 protein is CASSFGPMELFF.

V usage is TRBV25-1 and J usage is TRBJ1-5; no DNA is available, so the TRBD1 call from TCRdb remains unchecked. The germline gives CDR1 MGHDK, CDR2 SYGVNS. The CDR3 contains 14 residues. CDR3 in amino acids: CGGSYSRVRQPQHF.

The chain has TRBV7-9 and TRBJ2-1; TCRdb lists TRBD1, though no DNA is available to test this call. Germline V gene lookup returns CDR1 SEHNR and CDR2 FQNEAQ (reference sequence). CDR3 length: 15 residues. CDR3 region: CASSPWGQHYNEQFF.

This chain links TRBV28 with TRBJ1-5. From germline, CDR1 is MDHEN and CDR2 SYDVKM. There are 12 residues in the CDR3. The CDR3 spells CASSLTGEPQHF.

This chain joins TRBV9 and TRBJ2-7; TCRdb's D call, TRBD1, is unchecked because there is no DNA. The CDR3 is 16 amino acids. The germline V gene encodes CDR1 SGDLS and CDR2 YYNGEE. The CDR3 is CASSPEGGAKTYEQYF.

The V gene is TRBV9, the J gene TRBJ1-1. Germline assignment: CDR1 SGDLS and CDR2 YYNGEE. This CDR3 is 17 amino acids long. CDR3 sequence reads: CASSVGNRVLSNTEAFF.

CDR3 protein: CSALFGRGEQYF. The rearrangement joins TRBV29-1 to TRBJ2-7; TCRdb designates TRBD2, a call that cannot be tested without DNA. The CDR3 runs 12 residues. CDR1 and CDR2 (germline): SQVTM, ANQGSEA.

The chain links TRBV6-5 to TRBJ2-7; without DNA, the TCRdb call of TRBD1 cannot be checked. This CDR3 is 15 amino acids long. In germline, CDR1 is MNHEY, CDR2 SVGAGI. The chain's CDR3 is CASSYEPGAGYEQYF.

This chain links TRBV7-9 with TRBJ1-1; there is no DNA to check the TCRdb D call of TRBD1. The CDR3 totals 15 residues. Germline assignment: CDR1 SEHNR and CDR2 FQNEAQ (reference sequence). The chain's CDR3 is CASSPRGPGNTEAFF.

This chain uses TRBV5-1 with TRBJ2-6; TCRdb selects TRBD1, and the lack of DNA leaves this call unchecked. Germline V gene lookup returns CDR1 SGHRS and CDR2 YFSETQ. The CDR3 sequence is 20 residues long. CDR3 residues: CASSLAMVRGSSSGANVLTF.

The chain links TRBV7-2 to TRBJ2-3; the TRBD2 assignment by TCRdb is unverifiable without DNA. This CDR3 has 15 residues. CDR1 SGHTA and CDR2 FQGNSA come from the germline V gene. The CDR3 here is CASSAGLARTDTQYF.

In terms of frequency, this clonotype is medium-sized. This sequence joins TRBV4-1 and TRBJ1-2. Germline CDR1 MGHRA, CDR2 YSYEKL. This CDR3 is 13 amino acids long. The CDR3 protein is CASSPGEGYGYTF.

This chain links TRBV28 with TRBJ2-5; TCRdb selects TRBD1, and the lack of DNA leaves this call unchecked. Germline V gives CDR1 MDHEN, CDR2 SYDVKM. The length of the CDR3 is 17 residues. CDR3 sequence: CASSSLWDGEYQETQYF.

This rearrangement joins TRBV29-1 to TRBJ1-4; the D call from TCRdb, TRBD1, cannot be confirmed without DNA. The V gene's germline CDR1 is SQVTM and CDR2 ANQGSEA. The CDR3 covers 15 residues. CDR3 sequence reads: CSVPILSTGYEKLFF.

This chain links TRBV21-1 with TRBJ1-4. TRBV21-1 is recorded as a pseudogene. The CDR3 loop spans 15 amino acids. The CDR3 sequence is CASSKLRLLNEKLFF.

The J gene is TRBJ2-5, the V gene TRBV28; with no DNA, the TCRdb D assignment of TRBD2 cannot be verified. The CDR3 consists of 19 residues. Germline-derived CDR1 and CDR2 are MDHEN and SYDVKM. The CDR3 is CASSPILDRSGPPQETQYF. The whole variable domain, remainder taken from reference TRBV28 and TRBJ2-5, is DVKVTQSSRYLVKRTGEKVFLECVQDMDHENMFWYRQDPGLGLRLIYFSYDVKMKEKGDIPEGYSVSREKKERFSLILESASTNQTSMYLCASSPILDRSGPPQETQYFGPGTRLLVL.

The rearrangement uses TRBV5-1 and TRBJ2-5. The length of the CDR3 is 17 residues. Germline V CDR1 and CDR2: SGHRS, YFSETQ. CDR3 protein: CASSLGLITVPEETQYF.

This sequence joins TRBV29-1 and TRBJ2-1. CDR1 and CDR2 (germline): SQVTM, ANQGSEA. CDR3 length: 12 amino acids. CDR3 amino acids: CSVDISIHEQFF.

The rearrangement uses TRBV7-3 and TRBJ2-6; the TCRdb D gene call, TRBD2, has no DNA to confirm it. Germline V gives CDR1 SGHTA, CDR2 FQGTGA. There are 18 residues in the CDR3. This chain's CDR3 is CASSLLLAGHSGANVLTF. Together with reference TRBV7-3 and TRBJ2-6, the CDR3 gives the full variable domain: GAGVSQTPSNKVTEKGKYVELRCDPISGHTALYWYRQSLGQGPEFLIYFQGTGAADDSGLPNDRFFAVRPEGSVSTLKIQRTERGDSAVYLCASSLLLAGHSGANVLTFGAGSRLTVL.

The V call is TRBV11-2, the J call TRBJ2-2; with no DNA, the TCRdb D assignment of TRBD1 cannot be verified. CDR1 SGHAT and CDR2 FQNNGV come from the germline V gene. The CDR3 extends over 17 amino acids. CDR3: CASSLGGEGTNTGELFF.

This sequence joins TRBV28 and TRBJ2-3; the TCRdb call, TRBD2, lacks DNA for checking. The CDR3 is made up of 16 amino acids. Per the germline V gene, CDR1 is MDHEN and CDR2 is SYDVKM. CDR3 sequence reads: CASSPSGGKIADTQYF.

The rearrangement uses TRBV7-8 and TRBJ1-2; TCRdb designates TRBD1, a call that cannot be tested without DNA. The germline V gene encodes CDR1 SGHVS and CDR2 FQNEAQ. The CDR3 has 13 amino acids. CDR3 in amino acids: CASSLRTDYGYTF.

The gene calls are TRBV19 and TRBJ2-1. Germline CDR1 is LNHDA and CDR2 is SQIVND (reference sequence). The CDR3 is 15 amino acids. CDR3 region: CASSMAGDSYNEQFF.

V is TRBV29-1 and J is TRBJ2-1; as DNA is missing, the TRBD1 call by TCRdb cannot be tested. The germline gives CDR1 SQVTM, CDR2 ANQGSEA. This CDR3 contains 14 residues. The CDR3 loop reads CSVDGQGYANEQFF.

The chain couples TRBV6-6 to TRBJ1-1. The germline CDR1 and CDR2 sequences are MNHNY and SVGAGI (reference sequence). The CDR3 covers 14 residues. The CDR3 region is CASRSTEDHTEAFF.